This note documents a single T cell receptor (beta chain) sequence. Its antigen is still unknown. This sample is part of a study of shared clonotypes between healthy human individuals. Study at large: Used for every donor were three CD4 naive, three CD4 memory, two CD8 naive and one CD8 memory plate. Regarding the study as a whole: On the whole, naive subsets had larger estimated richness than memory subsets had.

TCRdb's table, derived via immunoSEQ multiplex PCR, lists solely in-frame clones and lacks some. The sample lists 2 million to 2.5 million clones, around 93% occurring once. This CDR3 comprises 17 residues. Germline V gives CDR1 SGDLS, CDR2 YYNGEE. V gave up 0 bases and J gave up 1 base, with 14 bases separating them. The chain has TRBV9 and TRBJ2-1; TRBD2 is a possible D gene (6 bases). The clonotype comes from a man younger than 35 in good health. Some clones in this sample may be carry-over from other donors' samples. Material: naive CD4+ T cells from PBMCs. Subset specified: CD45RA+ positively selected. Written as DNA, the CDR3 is TGTGCCAGCAGCGTAGATGGGGGGAGCGGTTCCTACAATGAGCAGTTCTTC. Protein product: CASSVDGGSGSYNEQFF. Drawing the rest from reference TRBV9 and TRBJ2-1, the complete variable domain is DSGVTQTPKHLITATGQRVTLRCSPRSGDLSVYWYQQSLDQGLQFLIQYYNGEERAKGNILERFSAQQFPDLHSELNLSSLELGDSALYFCASSVDGGSGSYNEQFFGPGTRLTVL.